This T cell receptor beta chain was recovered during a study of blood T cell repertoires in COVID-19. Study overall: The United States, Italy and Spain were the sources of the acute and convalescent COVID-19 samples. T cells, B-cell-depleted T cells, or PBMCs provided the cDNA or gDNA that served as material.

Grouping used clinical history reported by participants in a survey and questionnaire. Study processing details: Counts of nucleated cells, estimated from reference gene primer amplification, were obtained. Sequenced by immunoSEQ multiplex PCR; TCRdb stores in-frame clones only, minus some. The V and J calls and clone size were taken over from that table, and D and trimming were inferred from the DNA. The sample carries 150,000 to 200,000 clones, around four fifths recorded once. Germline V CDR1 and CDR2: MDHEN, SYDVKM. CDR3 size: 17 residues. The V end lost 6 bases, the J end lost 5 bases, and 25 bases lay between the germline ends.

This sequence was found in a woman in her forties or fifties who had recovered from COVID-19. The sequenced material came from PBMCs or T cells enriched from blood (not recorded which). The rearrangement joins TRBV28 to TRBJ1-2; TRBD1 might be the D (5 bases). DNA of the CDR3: TGTGCCAGCAGGGGCCAGGGCCTGGCTGAGTTCCCTTATGGCTACACCTTC. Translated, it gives CASRGQGLAEFPYGYTF.